This T cell receptor beta chain is drawn from a study of T cell responses to AZD1222 COVID-19 vaccine. Study conclusions and caveats: Only a handful of AZD1222 recipients, several in all, had baseline seropositivity.

The CDR3 contains 15 residues. Germline V lookup: CDR1 LNHDA, CDR2 SQIVND (reference sequence). Trimming left V 1 base short and J 7 bases short, with 14 bases between. The method was immunoSEQ multiplex PCR; TCRdb's version includes in-frame clones alone and lacks a portion of them. Here the sample spans approximately 100,000 clones, 91% being singletons. A note on this clone: Its target is not known.

The clonotype comes from an adult in good health. Sequenced here: peripheral blood, sampled on day 0 of AZD1222 vaccination. This chain connects TRBV19 to TRBJ1-5; D is perhaps TRBD1 (5 bases). DNA for the CDR3: TGTGCCAGTAGTATAGGCCAAGGGGTCGAACAGCCCCAGCATTTT. This encodes CASSIGQGVEQPQHF.